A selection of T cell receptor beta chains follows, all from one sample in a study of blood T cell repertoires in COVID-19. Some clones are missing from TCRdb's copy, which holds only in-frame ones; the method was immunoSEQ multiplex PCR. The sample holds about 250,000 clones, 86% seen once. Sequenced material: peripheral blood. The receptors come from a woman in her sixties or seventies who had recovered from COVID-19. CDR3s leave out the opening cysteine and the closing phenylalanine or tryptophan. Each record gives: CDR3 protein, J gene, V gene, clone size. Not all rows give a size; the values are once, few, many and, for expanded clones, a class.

CDR3aa: ASSLESQETQY
j_gene: TRBJ2-5
v_gene: TRBV11-3
abundance: NA

CDR3aa: ASSQTVGATGELF
j_gene: TRBJ2-2
v_gene: TRBV27
abundance: NA

CDR3aa: ASSLAGSTSGNTIY
j_gene: TRBJ1-3
v_gene: TRBV7-6
abundance: NA

CDR3aa: ASSVGWTGATIKETQY
j_gene: TRBJ2-5
v_gene: TRBV9
abundance: NA

CDR3aa: ASSRPRQGWNEQY
j_gene: TRBJ2-7
v_gene: TRBV6-2/TRBV6-3
abundance: NA

CDR3aa: ASGTGGAYNEQF
j_gene: TRBJ2-1
v_gene: TRBV12-5
abundance: NA

CDR3aa: ASSEGQLYGYT
j_gene: TRBJ1-2
v_gene: TRBV5-6
abundance: NA

CDR3aa: ASSYSRDSVTEAF
j_gene: TRBJ1-1
v_gene: TRBV6-2/TRBV6-3
abundance: NA

CDR3aa: ASSSVRELF
j_gene: TRBJ2-2
v_gene: TRBV5-8
abundance: NA

CDR3aa: ATGVIGGAGEQF
j_gene: TRBJ2-1
v_gene: TRBV15
abundance: NA

CDR3aa: ASSQGRGTEAF
j_gene: TRBJ1-1
v_gene: TRBV4-3
abundance: NA

CDR3aa: ASSSYGEDGTYEQY
j_gene: TRBJ2-7
v_gene: TRBV28
abundance: once

CDR3aa: ASSVRGEGTGELF
j_gene: TRBJ2-2
v_gene: TRBV9
abundance: NA

CDR3aa: ASKPGGDPYNEQF
j_gene: TRBJ2-1
v_gene: TRBV11-1
abundance: NA

CDR3aa: ASTGQEGPYEQY
j_gene: TRBJ2-7
v_gene: TRBV19
abundance: once

CDR3aa: ATSRDSSFNEQF
j_gene: TRBJ2-1
v_gene: TRBV15
abundance: NA

CDR3aa: ASSHLARGDSGELF
j_gene: TRBJ2-2
v_gene: TRBV6-2/TRBV6-3
abundance: once

CDR3aa: ASSEGRGNQPQH
j_gene: TRBJ1-5
v_gene: TRBV2
abundance: once

CDR3aa: ASRQQGDPYGYT
j_gene: TRBJ1-2
v_gene: TRBV6-5
abundance: NA

CDR3aa: ASSFGAGVNSEAF
j_gene: TRBJ1-1
v_gene: TRBV5-1
abundance: NA

CDR3aa: ASSFGATDTQY
j_gene: TRBJ2-3
v_gene: TRBV7-3
abundance: NA

CDR3aa: ASNPSPRTAAEAF
j_gene: TRBJ1-1
v_gene: TRBV19
abundance: NA

CDR3aa: ASSVARATETQY
j_gene: TRBJ2-5
v_gene: TRBV6-1
abundance: NA

CDR3aa: ASSLKGANEKLF
j_gene: TRBJ1-4
v_gene: TRBV7-9
abundance: NA

CDR3aa: ASSQWSGGLWETGQETQY
j_gene: TRBJ2-5
v_gene: TRBV14
abundance: NA

CDR3aa: ASRPPQEFGGYT
j_gene: TRBJ1-2
v_gene: TRBV19
abundance: NA

CDR3aa: ASRPTASYEQY
j_gene: TRBJ2-7
v_gene: TRBV5-5
abundance: NA

CDR3aa: SASARDRSGSKNIQY
j_gene: TRBJ2-4
v_gene: TRBV20-1
abundance: few

CDR3aa: ASSTGTGHGGYT
j_gene: TRBJ1-2
v_gene: TRBV28
abundance: NA

CDR3aa: ATNLGSSNQPQH
j_gene: TRBJ1-5
v_gene: TRBV15
abundance: NA

CDR3aa: ASSLRGGNYNSPLH
j_gene: TRBJ1-6
v_gene: TRBV7-3
abundance: NA

CDR3aa: ASRSWTGRNTEAF
j_gene: TRBJ1-1
v_gene: TRBV11-2
abundance: NA

CDR3aa: ASSIDGTTNYGYT
j_gene: TRBJ1-2
v_gene: TRBV19
abundance: NA

CDR3aa: ASSFGSTDTQY
j_gene: TRBJ2-3
v_gene: TRBV7-3
abundance: once

CDR3aa: ASSSRAGGGTGELF
j_gene: TRBJ2-2
v_gene: TRBV7-6
abundance: once

CDR3aa: ASSLRGFLNTEAF
j_gene: TRBJ1-1
v_gene: TRBV7-8
abundance: NA

CDR3aa: ASSQGDRVWGTGELF
j_gene: TRBJ2-2
v_gene: TRBV3-1/TRBV3-2
abundance: NA

CDR3aa: ASSLLVYNEQF
j_gene: TRBJ2-1
v_gene: TRBV13
abundance: NA

CDR3aa: ASSLGDRATGELF
j_gene: TRBJ2-2
v_gene: TRBV5-1
abundance: few

CDR3aa: ASSSQAPNTEAF
j_gene: TRBJ1-1
v_gene: TRBV5-1
abundance: NA

CDR3aa: ASSQVGSPLH
j_gene: TRBJ1-6
v_gene: TRBV9
abundance: NA

CDR3aa: ASRRNWAGLNQPQH
j_gene: TRBJ1-5
v_gene: TRBV2
abundance: NA

CDR3aa: ASSQQTSWNEKLF
j_gene: TRBJ1-4
v_gene: TRBV25-1
abundance: NA

CDR3aa: ASSEFSQGKWDTQY
j_gene: TRBJ2-3
v_gene: TRBV6-1
abundance: NA

CDR3aa: ASSQDPGQVNTEAF
j_gene: TRBJ1-1
v_gene: TRBV4-3
abundance: once

CDR3aa: ASSLDRDGYT
j_gene: TRBJ1-2
v_gene: TRBV7-8
abundance: NA

CDR3aa: ASSLELLNTEAF
j_gene: TRBJ1-1
v_gene: TRBV5-4
abundance: NA

CDR3aa: ASSRFWEGTEAF
j_gene: TRBJ1-1
v_gene: TRBV23-1
abundance: NA

CDR3aa: ASSLEGGAYNSPLH
j_gene: TRBJ1-6
v_gene: TRBV7-2
abundance: NA

CDR3aa: ASSQAQAGASDNEQF
j_gene: TRBJ2-1
v_gene: TRBV4-2
abundance: once

CDR3aa: AISDTGSSYEQY
j_gene: TRBJ2-7
v_gene: TRBV10-3
abundance: NA

CDR3aa: ASRDSSSGANVLT
j_gene: TRBJ2-6
v_gene: TRBV6-1
abundance: NA

CDR3aa: ASSIDRANEKLF
j_gene: TRBJ1-4
v_gene: TRBV19
abundance: NA